The 12 T cell receptor beta chains in this list originate from one sample, sequenced in a study of T cell clones after liver transplantation. The data were produced by immunoSEQ multiplex PCR, yet TCRdb's version contains in-frame clones alone and is incomplete. The sample holds roughly 120,000 clones, over 75% seen once. Sequenced material: CD4+ T cells from blood, taken 12 months after liver transplant. Every receptor here comes from a human patient who received a liver transplant. Some of the T cells may derive from the graft donor.

CDR3 sequence: CASSLVRSSGANVLTF. Written as DNA, the CDR3 is TGTGCCAGCAGTTTAGTCAGGTCTTCTGGGGCCAACGTCCTGACTTTC. The chain combines TRBV27 with TRBJ2-6, with no clear D. The V end was cut by 2 bases, the J end by 1 base, with 9 bases between. CDR1 MNHEY and CDR2 SMNVEV come from the germline V gene (reference sequence). The CDR3 has 16 residues.

The J gene is TRBJ1-3, the V gene TRBV6-1; D may be TRBD1 (5 bases). V was trimmed by 0 bases and J by 0 bases, leaving 9 bases between them. In germline, CDR1 is MNHNS, CDR2 SASEGT. This CDR3 is built from 16 residues. The CDR3 reads CASSEARGYSGNTIYF. The CDR3 DNA sequence: TGTGCCAGCAGTGAAGCGAGGGGATACTCTGGAAACACCATATATTTT.

The gene calls are TRBV23-1 and TRBJ2-7, with TRBD2 identical over 9 bases. TRBV23-1 is assigned to the ORF class and has an uncertain function. Losses at the gene ends were 2 bases for V and 2 bases for J; bases not matched to a gene: 10. The CDR3 length is 17 residues. CDR3 in amino acids: CASSQAGASGKPYEQYF. For the CDR3, the DNA is TGCGCCAGCAGTCAAGCCGGGGCTAGCGGGAAACCCTACGAGCAGTACTTC.

This clone occurred once. The chain has TRBV7-7 and TRBJ2-7, with D possibly being TRBD1 (5 bases). The CDR3 consists of 15 residues. CDR1 and CDR2 (germline): SSHAT, FNYEAQ (reference sequence). Trimming stripped 1 base from V and 0 bases from J, with 10 bases between. Written as DNA, the CDR3 is TGTGCCAGCAGCTTAGTGGCAGGGAACTCCTACGAGCAGTACTTC. Protein: CASSLVAGNSYEQYF.

This clone appeared a single time. This chain uses TRBV2 with TRBJ2-4, with D possibly TRBD2 on 6 matching bases. The CDR3 loop spans 15 amino acids. Germline V gene sequence: CDR1 SNHLY, CDR2 FYNNEI. The germline V and J ends were trimmed by 1 base and 0 bases, with 7 bases remaining between them. Here the CDR3 DNA reads TGTGCCAGCAGTGAAGGGGGACTAGCCAAAAACATTCAGTACTTC. Translated, it gives CASSEGGLAKNIQYF.

The chain joins TRBV6-6 to TRBJ1-4, with D unclear. Per germline, CDR1 MNHNY and CDR2 SVGAGI (reference sequence). The CDR3 consists of 11 residues. V lost 5 bases and J 8 bases, leaving 6 bases between the germline ends. The CDR3 region is CASSETEKLFF. CDR3 sequence (DNA): TGTGCCAGCAGTGAGACGGAAAAACTGTTTTTT.

This rearrangement joins TRBV5-1 to TRBJ2-5; D call uncertain. Germline V gene lookup returns CDR1 SGHRS and CDR2 YFSETQ. V shed 2 bases and J shed 1 base, with 3 bases lying between them. This CDR3 is 12 amino acids long. CDR3 residues: CASSLPQETQYF. CDR3 nucleotide sequence: TGCGCCAGCAGCTTACCCCAAGAGACCCAGTACTTC.

A single count supports this clone. V is TRBV7-2 and J is TRBJ2-1, with 8 bases identical to TRBD2. The CDR3 runs 15 residues. Trimming at V came to 5 bases and at J to 8 bases, leaving 11 bases not matched to a gene. Germline loops: CDR1 SGHTA, CDR2 FQGNSA. CDR3 region: CASSIRTGGRYEQFF. For the CDR3, the DNA is TGTGCCAGCAGCATTAGGACTGGCGGGAGGTATGAGCAGTTCTTC.

Only one count was recorded for this clone. This rearrangement joins TRBV7-3 to TRBJ2-5; 9 bases agree with TRBD1. This CDR3 is built from 15 residues. Germline V gene data show CDR1 as SGHTA and CDR2 as FQGTGA. V dropped 4 bases and J dropped 6; count of bases not matched to a gene: 9. In nucleotides, the CDR3 is TGTGCCAGCAGCTCACCCCGGACAGGGGAAAAGACCCAGTACTTC. Translation gives CASSSPRTGEKTQYF.

The V call is TRBV2, the J call TRBJ1-4; 9 nucleotides line up with TRBD1. The CDR3 totals 13 residues. The V gene's germline CDR1 is SNHLY and CDR2 FYNNEI. The J segment lost 7 bases and the V segment lost 7 bases, leaving 4 bases of the junction unmatched. CDR3 coding DNA: TGTGCCAGCACCGGGACAGGGCCTGAAAAACTGTTTTTT. It is translated as CASTGTGPEKLFF.

The gene calls are TRBV5-4 and TRBJ2-5; 7 nucleotides agree with TRBD1. Germline loops: CDR1 SGHNT, CDR2 YYREEE (reference sequence). Trimming cost V 3 bases and J 5 bases; bases outside gene matches: 7. This CDR3 spans 14 amino acids. CDR3 in DNA: TGTGCCAGCAGCTCCGATACAGGGGTTGAGACCCAGTACTTC. This translates into CASSSDTGVETQYF.

The genes are TRBV10-3 and TRBJ1-1; D not resolved. The V and J ends lost 2 bases and 5 bases respectively, with 21 bases between them. CDR1 is ENHRY, CDR2 SYGVKD, per germline. This CDR3 is built from 17 residues. The CDR3 spells CAISEHRDQPLGTEAFF. The CDR3 DNA reads TGTGCCATCAGTGAGCACCGGGATCAACCTTTGGGGACTGAAGCTTTCTTT.